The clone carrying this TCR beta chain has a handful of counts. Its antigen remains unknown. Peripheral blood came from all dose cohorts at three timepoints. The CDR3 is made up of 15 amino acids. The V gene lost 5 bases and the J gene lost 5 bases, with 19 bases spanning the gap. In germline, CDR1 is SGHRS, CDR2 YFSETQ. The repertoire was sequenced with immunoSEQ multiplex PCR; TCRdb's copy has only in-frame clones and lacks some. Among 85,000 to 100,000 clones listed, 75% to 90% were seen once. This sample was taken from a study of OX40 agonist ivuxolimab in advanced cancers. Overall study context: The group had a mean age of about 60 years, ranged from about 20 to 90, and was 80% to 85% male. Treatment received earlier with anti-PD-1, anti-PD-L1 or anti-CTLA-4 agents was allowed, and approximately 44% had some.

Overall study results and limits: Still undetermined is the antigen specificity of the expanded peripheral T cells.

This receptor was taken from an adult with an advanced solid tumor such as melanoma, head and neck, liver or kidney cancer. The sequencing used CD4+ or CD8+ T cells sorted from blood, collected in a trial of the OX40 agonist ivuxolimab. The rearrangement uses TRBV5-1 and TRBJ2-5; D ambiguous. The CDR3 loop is CASRDASSPWETQYF. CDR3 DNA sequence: TGCGCCAGCAGGGACGCCTCTTCTCCTTGGGAGACCCAGTACTTC.